This TCR beta chain appears in the sequencing data of a study of T cells in Graves' hyperthyroidism and ophthalmopathy. This clonotype was observed many times. The target antigen is unknown. Overall study findings and caveats: Expanded thyroid clonotypes (above 0.001) were mostly also found in blood. Ophthalmopathy was separated from stable hyperthyroidism by a 13 V-J model.

This CDR3 has 17 amino acids. Germline CDR1 is SNHLY and CDR2 is FYNNEI. With 1 base clipped from V and 1 base from J, the junction kept 0 bases outside the gene matches. TCR beta CDR3 region amplification was performed from RNA transcripts. Researchers ran a first-round RT-PCR on the TCR CDR3 using the HTBI primer set. TCRdb re-called the multiplex PCR reads with MiXCR, one entry per CDR3 protein. The repertoire holds approximately 360,000 distinct CDR3 sequences, with around 14% as singletons. Initially, at the first diagnosis of hyperthyroidism and before any ophthalmopathy symptoms, blood was sampled. Out of about 10 ml of fresh peripheral blood came the PBMCs.

The sequence was collected from a woman between 18 and 29 years old with Graves' hyperthyroidism that later progressed to Graves' ophthalmopathy. The chain couples TRBV2 to TRBJ2-2; 13 nucleotides align to TRBD2. What was sequenced was blood. The CDR3 here is CASSEGTSGGNTGELFF. CDR3 DNA sequence: TGTGCCAGCAGTGAAGGGACTAGCGGGGGGAACACCGGGGAGCTGTTTTTT.